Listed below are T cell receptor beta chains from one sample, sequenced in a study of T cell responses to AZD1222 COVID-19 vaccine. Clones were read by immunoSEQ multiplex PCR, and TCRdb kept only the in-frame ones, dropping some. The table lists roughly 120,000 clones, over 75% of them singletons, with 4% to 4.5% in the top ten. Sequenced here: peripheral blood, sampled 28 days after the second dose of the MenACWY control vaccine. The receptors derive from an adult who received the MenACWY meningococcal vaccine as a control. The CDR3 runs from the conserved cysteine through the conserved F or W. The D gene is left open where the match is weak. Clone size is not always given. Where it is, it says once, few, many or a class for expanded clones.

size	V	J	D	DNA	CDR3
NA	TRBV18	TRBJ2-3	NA	TGTGCCAGCTCACCGAGACAGACTAGCACAGATACGCAGTATTTT	CASSPRQTSTDTQYF
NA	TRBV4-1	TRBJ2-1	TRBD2	TGCGCCAGCAGCCAAGATCTCGAAACTAGCGGGGAGTACAATGAGCAGTTCTTC	CASSQDLETSGEYNEQFF
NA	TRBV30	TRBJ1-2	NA	TGTGCCTGGACCTATGGCTACACCTTC	CAWTYGYTF
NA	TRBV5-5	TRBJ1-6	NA	TGTGCCAGCGGGGACATGGGTTATTCACCCCTCCACTTT	CASGDMGYSPLHF
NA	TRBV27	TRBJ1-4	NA	TGTGCCGCCTCCGAGCTATCTAATGAAAAACTGTTTTTT	CAASELSNEKLFF
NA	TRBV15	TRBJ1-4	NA	TGTGCCACCAGCAGAGAATCTGAGGGCACTAATGAAAAACTGTTTTTT	CATSRESEGTNEKLFF
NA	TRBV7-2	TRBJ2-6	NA	TGTGCCAGCCGGGACTCTGGGGCCAACGTCCTGACTTTC	CASRDSGANVLTF
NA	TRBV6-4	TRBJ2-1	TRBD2	TGTGCCAGCAGTGAATTAGCGGGGGAGTACAATGAGCAGTTCTTC	CASSELAGEYNEQFF
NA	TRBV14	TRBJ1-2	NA	TGTGCCAGCAGCCCCCCCGGGACAAGACATGGCTACACCTTC	CASSPPGTRHGYTF
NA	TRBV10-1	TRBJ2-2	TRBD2	TGCGCCAGCAGTCCGGGACTAACCTGGAACACCGGGGAGCTGTTTTTT	CASSPGLTWNTGELFF
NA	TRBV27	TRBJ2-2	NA	TGTGCCAGCAGTTTAGGACAGATTACTGGGGAGCTGTTTTTT	CASSLGQITGELFF
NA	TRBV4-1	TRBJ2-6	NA	TGCGCCAGCAGCCAAGTTATCCCTGGGGCCAACGTCCTGACTTTC	CASSQVIPGANVLTF
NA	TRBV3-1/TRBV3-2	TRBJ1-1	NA	TGTGCCAGCAGCCCACAACCTGGGAGTACTGAAGCTTTCTTT	CASSPQPGSTEAFF
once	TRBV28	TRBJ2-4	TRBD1	TGTGCCAGCAGTTTTTCCAGGGGGCTTACCCCAGCCAAAAACATTCAGTACTTC	CASSFSRGLTPAKNIQYF
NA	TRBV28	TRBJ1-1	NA	TGTGCCAGCCCCCCTGACATTAGACAGGCAACTGAAGCTTTCTTT	CASPPDIRQATEAFF
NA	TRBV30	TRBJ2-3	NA	TGTGCCTGGAAAGTATGGGGGTTGGGCCTGCCCACAGATACGCAGTATTTT	CAWKVWGLGLPTDTQYF
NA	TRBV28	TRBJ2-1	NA	TGTGCCAGCAGTCCGATGGGGGCCCGGGCAATGGGTGAGCAGTTCTTC	CASSPMGARAMGEQFF
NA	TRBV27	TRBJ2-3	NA	TGTGCCAGCAGCCTACTCGGGACCGCCACAGATACGCAGTATTTT	CASSLLGTATDTQYF
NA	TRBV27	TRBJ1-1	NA	TGTGCCAGCAGTTTAACTAGGGCAGCCGAAGCTTTCTTT	CASSLTRAAEAFF
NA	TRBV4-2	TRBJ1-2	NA	TGTGCCAGCAGCCAAGGCTCGGCAGTTGGGTACACCTTC	CASSQGSAVGYTF
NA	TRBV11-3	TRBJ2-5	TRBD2	TGTGCCAGCAGCTTCGGACTAGCTAAATGCGCCTTCCAAGAGACCCAGTACTTC	CASSFGLAKCAFQETQYF
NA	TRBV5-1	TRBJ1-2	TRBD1	TGCGCCAGCAGCTTGGCCGGGACAGGGAGTCTTTATGGCTACACCTTC	CASSLAGTGSLYGYTF
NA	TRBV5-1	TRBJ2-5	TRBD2	TGCGCCAGCAGGGGAGGGAGAGAGACCCAGTACTTC	CASRGGRETQYF
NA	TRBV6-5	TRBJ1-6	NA	TGTGCCACAGAGACAGGAGGGGATTATAATTCACCCCTCCACTTT	CATETGGDYNSPLHF
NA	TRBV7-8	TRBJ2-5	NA	TGTGCCAGCAGCTTATCCGGGACGGCATACCAAGAGACCCAGTACTTC	CASSLSGTAYQETQYF
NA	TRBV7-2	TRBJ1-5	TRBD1	TGTGCCAGCAGCCAATCAGGGGGTCAGCCCCAGCATTTT	CASSQSGGQPQHF
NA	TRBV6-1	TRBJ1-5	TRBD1	TGTGCCAGCAGTGAACAGGGGGCTTATCAGCCCCAGCATTTT	CASSEQGAYQPQHF
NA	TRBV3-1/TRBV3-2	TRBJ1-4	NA	TGTGCCAGCAGCCCCCGGTTGTCGGGTGAAAAACTGTTTTTT	CASSPRLSGEKLFF
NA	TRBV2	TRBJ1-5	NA	TGTGCCAGCACCCCGGGGGGGGCAAGAAATCAGCCCCAGCATTTT	CASTPGGARNQPQHF
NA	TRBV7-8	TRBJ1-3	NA	TGTGCCAGCAGCTTAAGGGACGCTATGACCTCTGGAAACACCATATATTTT	CASSLRDAMTSGNTIYF
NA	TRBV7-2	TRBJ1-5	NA	TGTGCCAGCAGTAACAGGCTGGGGCAGCCCCAGCATTTT	CASSNRLGQPQHF
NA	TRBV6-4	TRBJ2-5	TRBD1	TGTGCCAGCAGTGACACACGGACAGGGGACATCCAAGAGACCCAGTACTTC	CASSDTRTGDIQETQYF
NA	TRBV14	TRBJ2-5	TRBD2	TGTGCCAGCAGCCAAGTAAGCCGCGGACTAGCGGGGGACCCCCAAGAGACCCAGTACTTC	CASSQVSRGLAGDPQETQYF
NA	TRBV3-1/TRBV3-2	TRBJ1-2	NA	TGTGCCAGCAGCCAAGACTACAGCGTCTATGGCTACACCTTC	CASSQDYSVYGYTF